The entry below gives a single TCR beta chain sequence along with its context. Measured with immunoSEQ multiplex PCR; TCRdb has only the in-frame clones, and not every one. The data contain more than 95,000 clones, 80% to 95% of them singletons. This sample is drawn from a study of control samples from healthy donors and cancer patients. V was shortened by 9 bases and J by 5 bases, with 4 bases between the two germline ends. CDR1 and CDR2 from the germline V gene are KGHDR and SFDVKD. The CDR3 has 11 amino acids. The chain recombines TRBV24-1 with TRBJ1-6; no definite D call. The clonotype comes from an elderly man with head and neck cancer. The sequencing input was PBMCs. CDR3 bases: TGTGCCACCCCAAATAATTCACCCCTCCACTTT. The encoded protein is CATPNNSPLHF.